This T cell receptor beta chain was documented in a study of spatial heterogeneity in lung cancer. A distinct unique molecular identifier was carried by each TCR cDNA molecule. TCRdb called the 5' RACE reads again in MiXCR, with one record for every CDR3 protein. The sample lists roughly 2,700 distinct CDR3 sequences, roughly 18% occurring once. The CDR3 is made up of 13 amino acids. Trimming left V 7 bases short and J 2 bases short, with 12 bases between. Germline lookup yields CDR1 MDHEN and CDR2 SYDVKM. Time point indicated: sample taken at primary tumor resection. Patients with untreated early-stage non-small cell lung cancer, numbering 72, were the donors. Tumor, nontumor lung or frozen PBMC supplied whole RNA that was sequenced unsorted.

The chain recombines TRBV28 with TRBJ2-7; D uncertain. The sequence was collected from a male donor with early-stage non-small cell lung cancer. The source was normal lung tissue next to the tumor, collected at surgery. The CDR3 region has the DNA TGTGCCAGCACGGGCGGCGACGCCTACGAGCAGTACTTC. This encodes CASTGGDAYEQYF.